The clone carrying this T cell receptor (beta chain) was observed many times. This record comes from a study of T cells in Graves' hyperthyroidism and ophthalmopathy. Graves' hyperthyroidism is called stable when ophthalmopathy does not progress within 18 months. Uncontrolled infections, other autoimmune diseases, pregnancy or lactation led to exclusion of patients. PBMCs were collected from a roughly 10 ml volume of fresh peripheral blood. Regions amplified from RNA transcripts were the TCR beta CDR3 regions. First-round RT-PCR with HTBI primers amplified the TCR CDR3 region. MiXCR, applied by TCRdb to the multiplex PCR reads, yields one record per CDR3 protein. Of some 500,000 distinct CDR3 sequences listed, over 13% are singletons. The CDR3 sequence is 14 residues long. Trimming at V came to 9 bases and at J to 4 bases, leaving 9 bases not matched to a gene. The germline V gene encodes CDR1 SNHLY and CDR2 FYNNEI.

The chain employs TRBV2 and TRBJ2-3, with 8 bases matching TRBD2. This receptor was taken from a woman aged 18-35 years with Graves' hyperthyroidism. The sample comprised blood. CDR3 amino acids: CARQAGVDADTQYF. In DNA, the CDR3 is TGTGCCAGGCAAGCGGGAGTAGACGCAGATACGCAGTATTTT.